Presented here are 15 T cell receptor beta chains from one specimen sequenced in a study of T cell changes during pregnancy in multiple sclerosis. Here immunoSEQ multiplex PCR was the method, and the copy in TCRdb shows in-frame clones only, minus some. The sample contains some 94,000 clones, under 95% of which appear only once. This material consisted of peripheral blood, taken in the first trimester of pregnancy. These receptors all come from a female donor with multiple sclerosis, enrolled in a pregnancy study.

This chain joins TRBV16 and TRBJ2-7; 8 positions match TRBD2. This CDR3 is built from 14 residues. V dropped 6 bases and J dropped 6; count of bases not matched to a gene: 10. Germline lookup yields CDR1 KGHSY and CDR2 FQNENV. The DNA for the CDR3 is TGTGCCAGCAGGCCAACGCGGGGGGCTGGCGAGCAGTACTTC. Encoded protein: CASRPTRGAGEQYF.

The chain joins TRBV6-5 to TRBJ2-1, with D possibly matching TRBD2 (6 bases). Looked up from germline, CDR1 is MNHEY and CDR2 is SVGAGI. This CDR3 region has 15 residues. V was trimmed by 6 bases and J by 5 bases, leaving 17 bases between them. In DNA form, the CDR3 reads TGTGCCAGCAGCCGCGGCGGGACTGCCAACAATGAGCAGTTCTTC. This translates into CASSRGGTANNEQFF.

The rearrangement joins TRBV9 to TRBJ1-1; 10 bases align to TRBD1. V shed 0 bases and J 5 bases; nucleotides not matched to a gene: 7. The CDR3 covers 16 residues. The germline gives CDR1 SGDLS, CDR2 YYNGEE. CDR3: CASSVARDRGGTEAFF. Written as DNA, the CDR3 is TGTGCCAGCAGCGTAGCTCGGGACAGGGGAGGAACTGAAGCTTTCTTT. Drawing the rest from reference TRBV9 and TRBJ1-1, the complete variable domain is DSGVTQTPKHLITATGQRVTLRCSPRSGDLSVYWYQQSLDQGLQFLIQYYNGEERAKGNILERFSAQQFPDLHSELNLSSLELGDSALYFCASSVARDRGGTEAFFGQGTRLTVV.

This clone was observed a few times. The rearrangement links TRBV27 to TRBJ1-5, with D unresolved. Trimming removed 6 bases at V and 2 bases at J, with 20 bases between. The CDR3 runs to 17 residues. Per germline, CDR1 MNHEY and CDR2 SMNVEV (reference sequence). The chain's CDR3 is CASRERTVLGGNQPQHF. The CDR3 DNA reads TGTGCCAGCAGGGAGAGGACGGTCCTCGGGGGCAATCAGCCCCAGCATTTT.

This sequence joins TRBV28 and TRBJ2-7, with TRBD2 as a possible D gene (5 bases). This CDR3 region has 13 residues. CDR1 is MDHEN, CDR2 SYDVKM, per germline. V was trimmed by 5 bases and J by 2 bases, leaving 10 bases between them. This CDR3 is CASSGERPYEQYF. The CDR3 nucleotides are TGTGCCAGCAGTGGGGAGCGCCCCTACGAGCAGTACTTC.

This clone was recorded once. CDR3: CASRTGTGLEPQHF. The CDR3 region has the DNA TGCGCCAGCCGAACCGGGACAGGGCTGGAGCCCCAGCATTTT. This chain connects TRBV5-1 to TRBJ1-5, with 9 positions matching TRBD1. The CDR3 loop spans 14 amino acids. Germline assignment: CDR1 SGHRS and CDR2 YFSETQ. Trimming cost V 7 bases and J 8 bases; bases outside gene matches: 10.

The rearrangement joins TRBV9 to TRBJ2-7; 8 bases match TRBD2. This CDR3 has 14 amino acids. V lost 4 bases, J lost 0 bases, and 3 bases stayed unmatched. Germline V gene lookup returns CDR1 SGDLS and CDR2 YYNGEE. CDR3 sequence reads: CASSSGLASYEQYF. The CDR3 nucleotides read TGTGCCAGCAGCTCTGGACTAGCCTCCTACGAGCAGTACTTC.

V is TRBV6-6 and J is TRBJ2-7; TRBD2 aligns across 7 bases. The CDR3 runs 15 residues. After removal of 2 bases from V and 0 bases from J, the junction contained 4 bases not matched to a gene. The germline V gene encodes CDR1 MNHNY and CDR2 SVGAGI (reference sequence). CDR3 amino acids: CASSYIASGSYEQYF. CDR3 bases: TGTGCCAGCAGTTACATAGCTAGCGGCTCCTACGAGCAGTACTTC.

The chain has TRBV6-5 and TRBJ1-2, with D tentatively TRBD1 (5 bases). CDR1 and CDR2 (germline): MNHEY, SVGAGI. The CDR3 has 15 residues. V shed 2 bases and J shed 4 bases, with 14 bases lying between them. Here the CDR3 reads CASSYGTPRTYGYTF. In DNA, the CDR3 is TGTGCCAGCAGTTACGGGACTCCCCGGACCTATGGCTACACCTTC.

This clone showed up just a few times. The chain uses TRBV7-9 and TRBJ1-5; 8 nucleotides agree with TRBD1. The J segment lost 10 bases and the V segment lost 5 bases, leaving 7 bases of the junction unmatched. CDR3 length: 13 residues. Germline CDR1 SEHNR, CDR2 FQNEAQ (reference sequence). The CDR3 DNA is TGTGCCAGCAGCCCGACAGGGGCCGATCCCCAGCATTTT. The encoded protein is CASSPTGADPQHF.

The rearrangement links TRBV7-8 to TRBJ1-3; D is uncertain. V shed 1 base and J shed 4 bases, with 11 bases lying between them. CDR1 is SGHVS, CDR2 FQNEAQ, per germline. This CDR3 has 15 amino acids. This chain's CDR3 is CASSLENRGGNTIYF. The CDR3, as DNA: TGTGCCAGCAGCTTAGAAAACCGAGGGGGAAACACCATATATTTT.

This chain connects TRBV15 to TRBJ2-5, with a weak D call TRBD1 (6 bases). Trimming removed 3 bases from V and 1 base from J, with 12 bases in between. CDR1 is LNHNV and CDR2 is YYDKDF in the germline V gene (reference sequence). The CDR3 covers 15 residues. This CDR3 is CATSRATGLQETQYF. As DNA, the CDR3 is TGTGCCACCAGCAGGGCTACAGGGCTCCAAGAGACCCAGTACTTC. The entire variable domain, with the rest obtained from reference TRBV15 and TRBJ2-5, is as follows: DAMVIQNPRYQVTQFGKPVTLSCSQTLNHNVMYWYQQKSSQAPKLLFHYYDKDFNNEADTPDNFQSRRPNTSFCFLDIRSPGLGDTAMYLCATSRATGLQETQYFGPGTRLLVL.

V usage is TRBV29-1 and J usage is TRBJ2-1; 8 nucleotides match TRBD2. V was pared by 7 bases and J by 2 bases, with 7 bases of the junction left unmatched. The CDR3 runs 14 residues. Germline loops: CDR1 SQVTM, CDR2 ANQGSEA. The CDR3 DNA follows: TGCAGCGGGACCCGGGGGGGGACCTACAATGAGCAGTTCTTC. Translated, it gives CSGTRGGTYNEQFF.

In its sample, this clone was seen once. The V gene is TRBV19, the J gene TRBJ1-5; a possible D gene is TRBD1 (5 bases). The CDR3 runs to 16 residues. CDR1 is LNHDA, CDR2 SQIVND, per germline (reference sequence). Between the trimmed V and J ends, which lost 4 bases and 3 bases, there was a span of 16 bases. The CDR3 sequence: CASSTLRVLDNQPQHF. Here the CDR3 DNA reads TGTGCCAGTAGTACCCTCAGGGTTTTGGACAATCAGCCCCAGCATTTT.

The chain carries TRBV7-8 and TRBJ1-4; TRBD1 agrees at 11 bases. The CDR3 totals 15 residues. V was pared by 4 bases and J by 5 bases, with 3 bases of the junction left unmatched. The germline CDR1 and CDR2 sequences are SGHVS and FQNEAQ. The CDR3 DNA sequence: TGTGCCAGCAGCTCGGACAGGGGGCGGAATGAAAAACTGTTTTTT. Residues: CASSSDRGRNEKLFF.